The text below deals with one TCR beta chain. Its target is not known. The data were produced by immunoSEQ multiplex PCR, yet TCRdb's version contains in-frame clones alone and is incomplete. Found here are 57,000 or so clones, about 85% of them singletons; the top ten hold around 2.8%. The sample comes from a study of OX40 agonist ivuxolimab in advanced cancers. Study information: Patients received intravenous ivuxolimab every 2 weeks at 0.01 to 10 mg/kg.

Study-level points and caveats: Blood T cells, both CD4+ and CD8+, expanded clonally by week 6 at 0.1 to 3.0 mg/kg.

The clonotype comes from an adult with an advanced solid tumor such as melanoma, head and neck, liver or kidney cancer. The input for sequencing was CD4+ or CD8+ T cells sorted from blood, taken in a trial of the OX40 agonist ivuxolimab.

The CDR3 loop reads CASSLGGPGAEQYF. The CDR3 coding sequence is TGTGCCAGCAGCTTAGGAGGGCCCGGGGCCGAGCAGTACTTC. The chain uses TRBV7-7 and TRBJ2-7; the D gene could be TRBD1 or TRBD2 (5 bases each). This CDR3 has 14 residues. V dropped 1 base and J dropped 6 bases, with 13 bases sitting between them. CDR1 is SSHAT, CDR2 FNYEAQ, per germline (reference sequence).